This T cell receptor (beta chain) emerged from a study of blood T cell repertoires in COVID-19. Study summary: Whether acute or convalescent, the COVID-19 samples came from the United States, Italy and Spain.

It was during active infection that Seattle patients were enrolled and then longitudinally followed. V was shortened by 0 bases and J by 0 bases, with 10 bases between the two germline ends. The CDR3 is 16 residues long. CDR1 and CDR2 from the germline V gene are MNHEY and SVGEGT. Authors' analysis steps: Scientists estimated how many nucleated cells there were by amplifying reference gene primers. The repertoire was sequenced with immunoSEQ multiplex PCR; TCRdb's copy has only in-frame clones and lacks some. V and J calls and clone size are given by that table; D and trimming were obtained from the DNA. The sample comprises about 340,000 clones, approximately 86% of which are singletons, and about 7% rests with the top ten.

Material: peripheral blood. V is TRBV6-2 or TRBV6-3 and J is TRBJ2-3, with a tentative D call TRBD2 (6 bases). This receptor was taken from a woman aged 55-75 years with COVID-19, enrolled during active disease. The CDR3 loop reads CASSYSSGVSTDTQYF. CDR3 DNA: TGTGCCAGCAGTTACTCCTCGGGGGTTAGCACAGATACGCAGTATTTT.